A selection of T cell receptor beta chains follows, all from one sample in a study of naive and memory T cell subsets. Each CDR3 protein gets one entry after TCRdb re-called the UMI-ligation and nested PCR reads with MiXCR. The sample carries about 37,000 distinct CDR3 sequences, 11% recorded once. The source material was skin, sampled from a tuberculin skin test site. The receptors shown here come from an adult in good health. CDR3s include the opening cysteine and the closing phenylalanine or tryptophan. The order of the fields is CDR3 protein, V gene, J gene.

CDR3 protein: CASSRHPRNTEAFF
V gene: TRBV12-3/TRBV12-4
J gene: TRBJ1-1

CDR3 protein: CASSEVYGSEGPYEQYF
V gene: TRBV6-1
J gene: TRBJ2-7

CDR3 protein: CASSFIGPGNTGELFF
V gene: TRBV5-1
J gene: TRBJ2-2

CDR3 protein: CASIRPGVNTEAFF
V gene: TRBV6-1
J gene: TRBJ1-1

CDR3 protein: CASKIGGDTQYF
V gene: TRBV27
J gene: TRBJ2-3

CDR3 protein: CASRLAGETQYF
V gene: TRBV19
J gene: TRBJ2-5

CDR3 protein: CASSRTGFADTQYF
V gene: TRBV12-3/TRBV12-4
J gene: TRBJ2-3

CDR3 protein: CAWNPGTGYTGELFF
V gene: TRBV30
J gene: TRBJ2-2

CDR3 protein: CASSQAAGGRRAGGTGELFF
V gene: TRBV4-2
J gene: TRBJ2-2

CDR3 protein: CASSPRTAEETQYF
V gene: TRBV9
J gene: TRBJ2-5

CDR3 protein: CASSLEWGGTEAFF
V gene: TRBV5-5
J gene: TRBJ1-1

CDR3 protein: CSARSRQGNTEAFF
V gene: TRBV20-1
J gene: TRBJ1-1

CDR3 protein: CAWSVLGQGQQPQHF
V gene: TRBV30
J gene: TRBJ1-5

CDR3 protein: CASSPTWGLGSYNEQFF
V gene: TRBV27
J gene: TRBJ2-1

CDR3 protein: CASSQPQGAGTGELFF
V gene: TRBV7-6
J gene: TRBJ2-2

CDR3 protein: CASSSRDRNIHEQYF
V gene: TRBV7-9
J gene: TRBJ2-7

CDR3 protein: CASSFGGVGTEAFF
V gene: TRBV12-3/TRBV12-4
J gene: TRBJ1-1

CDR3 protein: CATSDWGTGVNEQFF
V gene: TRBV24-1
J gene: TRBJ2-1

CDR3 protein: CASSQPATNEQFF
V gene: TRBV14
J gene: TRBJ2-1

CDR3 protein: CSVGTGADTQYF
V gene: TRBV29-1
J gene: TRBJ2-3

CDR3 protein: CSAYRDGRFFRDTQYF
V gene: TRBV20-1
J gene: TRBJ2-3

CDR3 protein: CASSPQGTNYGYTF
V gene: TRBV18
J gene: TRBJ1-2

CDR3 protein: CASSPGLNFNEQFF
V gene: TRBV6-5
J gene: TRBJ2-1

CDR3 protein: CASSCGTSGSPGSDEQYF
V gene: TRBV5-1
J gene: TRBJ2-7

CDR3 protein: CASSDGTGNTGELFF
V gene: TRBV6-4
J gene: TRBJ2-2

CDR3 protein: CASSQDKHNQETQYF
V gene: TRBV3-1
J gene: TRBJ2-5

CDR3 protein: CASSENRVGTSDTQYF
V gene: TRBV25-1
J gene: TRBJ2-3

CDR3 protein: CASSYATGSNSPLHF
V gene: TRBV5-1
J gene: TRBJ1-6

CDR3 protein: CSARTGTENTEAFF
V gene: TRBV20-1
J gene: TRBJ1-1

CDR3 protein: CASREVYEQYF
V gene: TRBV11-2
J gene: TRBJ2-7

CDR3 protein: CSASRNDLNTEAFF
V gene: TRBV20-1
J gene: TRBJ1-1

CDR3 protein: CASSGLAGGPGNEQFF
V gene: TRBV18
J gene: TRBJ2-1

CDR3 protein: CASSPLTRDSSSRSYNEQFF
V gene: TRBV18
J gene: TRBJ2-1

CDR3 protein: CASRLGLPNTDTQYF
V gene: TRBV5-1
J gene: TRBJ2-3

CDR3 protein: CASSANREHDYGYTF
V gene: TRBV9
J gene: TRBJ1-2

CDR3 protein: CASKEGGGSYNEQFF
V gene: TRBV11-3
J gene: TRBJ2-1

CDR3 protein: CAWDIAGGTDTQYF
V gene: TRBV30
J gene: TRBJ2-3

CDR3 protein: CASSVGGGNEQYF
V gene: TRBV6-1
J gene: TRBJ2-7

CDR3 protein: CSARDRNMNTEAFF
V gene: TRBV20-1
J gene: TRBJ1-1

CDR3 protein: CAWRPGGQGAYEQYF
V gene: TRBV30
J gene: TRBJ2-7

CDR3 protein: CASSSGGRATEAFF
V gene: TRBV28
J gene: TRBJ1-1

CDR3 protein: CASSPREGQGAYEQYF
V gene: TRBV21-1
J gene: TRBJ2-7

CDR3 protein: CASSRVVWDEQYF
V gene: TRBV7-2
J gene: TRBJ2-7

CDR3 protein: CASSVVGETQYF
V gene: TRBV9
J gene: TRBJ2-5

CDR3 protein: CASSFDRDSGNTIYF
V gene: TRBV12-3/TRBV12-4
J gene: TRBJ1-3

CDR3 protein: CASTFPADQDFRELFF
V gene: TRBV28
J gene: TRBJ2-2

CDR3 protein: CASSHEEGDGSQYF
V gene: TRBV4-1
J gene: TRBJ2-5